These 14 T cell receptor beta chains were all obtained from the same sample, sequenced in a study of CD8 T cells in ankylosing spondylitis. Each CDR3 protein is one row after TCRdb ran MiXCR on the 5' RACE reads. Here the sample spans more than 25,000 distinct CDR3 sequences, 12% to 15% being singletons. Sequencing was done on a sample of blood. All receptors derive from a male donor with ankylosing spondylitis or in good health (not recorded which).

V and J are TRBV7-2 and TRBJ2-3, with D tentatively TRBD2 (5 bases). Germline-derived CDR1 and CDR2 are SGHTA and FQGNSA. The CDR3 consists of 15 residues. V dropped 5 bases and J dropped 5 bases, with 17 bases sitting between them. CDR3 DNA sequence: TGTGCCAGCAGCCCCAAGTGGGCAGGAGGAGATACGCAGTATTTT. As protein: CASSPKWAGGDTQYF.

This clonotype was counted only a few times. The chain recombines TRBV3-1 with TRBJ1-2; no reliable D call. The CDR3 has 13 residues. The V gene lost 1 base and the J gene lost 6 bases, with 9 bases spanning the gap. CDR1 is LGHDT, CDR2 YNNKEL, per germline (reference sequence). The CDR3 nucleotides are TGTGCCAGCAGCCAAGTGCGATCCCATGGCTACACCTTC. This encodes CASSQVRSHGYTF.

This chain links TRBV6-2 or TRBV6-3 with TRBJ2-2; TRBD1 or TRBD2 may be the D gene (6 bases each). The CDR3 spans 16 residues. Trimming removed 6 bases from V and 3 bases from J, with 17 bases in between. Germline V CDR1 and CDR2: MNHEY, SVGEGT. The CDR3 sequence: CASREGGAFYTGELFF. The CDR3 coding sequence is TGTGCCAGCAGGGAGGGGGGCGCGTTTTACACCGGGGAGCTGTTTTTT.

This chain joins TRBV4-3 and TRBJ2-1; D could derive from TRBD1 or TRBD2 (5 bases each). Germline loops: CDR1 LGHNA, CDR2 YSLEER. V was cut by 5 bases and J by 6 bases, with 17 bases left in between. This CDR3 spans 15 amino acids. The CDR3 loop is CASSGGRGLSNEQFF. The CDR3 DNA reads as TGCGCCAGCAGCGGGGGTAGGGGTCTCAGCAATGAGCAGTTCTTC.

This rearrangement joins TRBV20-1 to TRBJ1-2; D might be TRBD1 (5 bases). V lost 0 bases, J lost 0 bases, and 14 bases lay in between. This CDR3 comprises 16 residues. Germline V gene lookup returns CDR1 DFQATT and CDR2 SNEGSKA (reference sequence). DNA of the CDR3: TGCAGTGCTAGAGATCGGGGACTGCTAGCTAACTATGGCTACACCTTC. It is translated as CSARDRGLLANYGYTF.

The chain is built from TRBV5-1 and TRBJ1-1; TRBD1 matches 7 bases. Germline CDR1 SGHRS, CDR2 YFSETQ. CDR3 length: 16 residues. J lost 2 bases, V lost 4 bases, and 11 bases had no gene match. The CDR3 DNA follows: TGCGCCAGCAGCCCGGAGGGACAGCAGTTTAACACTGAAGCTTTCTTT. Translated, it gives CASSPEGQQFNTEAFF.

This sequence joins TRBV2 and TRBJ2-4; D ambiguous. Germline V CDR1 and CDR2: SNHLY, FYNNEI. V lost 7 bases to trimming and J lost 8 bases, with 12 bases between them. This CDR3 is built from 12 residues. In DNA form, the CDR3 reads TGTGCCAGCAATCGCGGTCGGGACATTCAGTACTTC. Its translation: CASNRGRDIQYF.

The gene calls are TRBV12-3 or TRBV12-4 and TRBJ1-5, with D perhaps TRBD1 (6 bases). The CDR3 is made up of 15 amino acids. With 5 bases removed from V and 3 bases from J, the gap between germline ends came to 14 bases. The CDR3 sequence: CASSATGLDNQPQHF. CDR3 nucleotide sequence: TGTGCCAGCAGTGCGACAGGTCTAGACAATCAGCCCCAGCATTTT.

This clonotype was detected a few times. The V gene is TRBV28, the J gene TRBJ2-7; 8 positions match TRBD1. CDR1 is MDHEN and CDR2 is SYDVKM in the germline V gene. This CDR3 has 14 residues. After removal of 5 bases from V and 5 bases from J, the junction contained 8 bases not matched to a gene. The CDR3 protein is CASSVVTGGDEQYF. The CDR3 DNA follows: TGTGCCAGCAGTGTCGTTACAGGGGGAGACGAGCAGTACTTC.

V and J are TRBV6-6 and TRBJ1-1, with 7 bases aligning to TRBD1. The CDR3 is 16 residues long. The V gene's germline CDR1 is MNHNY and CDR2 SVGAGI (reference sequence). V lost 2 bases and J lost 2; bases outside the gene matches: 8. The CDR3 DNA reads TGTGCCAGCAGTTACCTGCCCCGGGACAGTAACACTGAAGCTTTCTTT. Its translation is CASSYLPRDSNTEAFF.

This clonotype was detected ten times or more. The chain carries TRBV5-1 and TRBJ1-4; unclear D gene. V was clipped by 2 bases and J by 8 bases, with 13 bases between them. CDR3 length: 14 residues. Germline V gene data show CDR1 as SGHRS and CDR2 as YFSETQ. CDR3 nucleotides: TGCGCCAGCAGCTTATGGGGATTCGGAGAAAAACTGTTTTTT. It specifies CASSLWGFGEKLFF.

The V call is TRBV12-3 or TRBV12-4, the J call TRBJ1-4; 9 nucleotides align to TRBD1. The CDR3 length is 16 residues. The V segment lost 1 base and the J segment 8 bases; nucleotides outside the gene matches: 8. CDR3 protein: CASSLGGDRVNEKLFF. The CDR3 nucleotides read TGTGCCAGCAGTTTAGGGGGGGACAGGGTAAACGAAAAACTGTTTTTT.

The table lists this clonotype with a few counts. The rearrangement links TRBV7-9 to TRBJ2-1; 9 nucleotides line up with TRBD2. Per the germline V gene, CDR1 is SEHNR and CDR2 is FQNEAQ (reference sequence). J was trimmed by 3 bases and V by 5 bases; bases with no gene match: 5. CDR3 size: 15 residues. CDR3 DNA sequence: TGTGCCAGCAGCGCAAGCGGGGGGATCTACAATGAGCAGTTCTTC. It translates to CASSASGGIYNEQFF.

This clonotype was seen once. The V and J genes are TRBV3-1 and TRBJ2-5, with a tentative D call TRBD1 (6 bases). V was shortened by 7 bases and J by 2 bases, with 11 bases between the two germline ends. Germline V CDR1 and CDR2: LGHDT, YNNKEL (reference sequence). This CDR3 region has 13 residues. The CDR3 sequence: CASIRTEQETQYF. The CDR3 coding sequence is TGTGCCAGCATTCGGACAGAACAAGAGACCCAGTACTTC.